This T cell receptor beta chain was recorded in a study of identical twins (dated by TCRdb to about 2016). For the study in its entirety: TCR alpha and beta repertoires from monozygotic twins, unrelated adults of various ages and cord blood were deep-sequenced to test whether fetal clonotypes persist. To rule out contamination, replicate twin experiments were performed at different times with different library preparation protocols. Here is what the overall study found, with its caveats: Fewer insertions were carried by abundant cord blood beta clonotypes; a weaker similar trend was observed in young adult naive repertoires, while no such trend was observed in memory repertoires. Because the same donors could not be followed over many years, conclusions were based on cross-sectional statistical analysis. Invariant T cells such as MAIT and iNKT could partly confound zero-insertion analyses, though diverse VJ usage argued against this for most clonotypes. Compared with coincidental sharing between unrelated individuals, out-of-frame TCR alpha sequences shared between twins showed an excess of sequences with low generation probability. Excess twin sharing in beta out-of-frame sequences was weaker because fewer shared sequences lowered the signal-to-noise ratio. In monozygotic twins, recombination models systematically underestimated out-of-frame TCR alpha sharing, but the models matched the sharing seen between unrelated individuals.

Every donor in the study was a healthy Caucasian. Three pairs of female monozygotic twins, all aged roughly 18 to 29 years, made up the twin cohort. Peripheral blood mononuclear cells were the source from which RNA for the TCR libraries was isolated. Library preparation employed 5' RACE. These reads were obtained on an Illumina HiSeq 2000. A universal primer binding site was introduced by template switching, and a unique molecular identifier was present in the final cDNA, enabling accurate counting of TCR cDNA molecules. Specific primers in the conserved constant-segment region were used to synthesize first-strand cDNA for TCR alpha and beta chains. To control for contamination, each cDNA library was double barcoded with a SMART-Mk sample barcode plus Illumina barcodes. Two successive PCR steps introduced TruSeq adapter sequences along with Illumina sample barcodes. TCR alpha and beta cDNA libraries were sequenced on the Illumina HiSeq platform with custom primers. On the study's bioinformatics: Unique molecular identifiers were extracted from raw reads with MiGEC, and CDR3 positions were determined with MiXCR. Recombination models were inferred per individual with the repgenHMM and IGoR tools using an EM algorithm. Shared clonotype analysis was performed with the tcR package in R, normalizing sharing by the product of cloneset sizes. Out-of-frame nonproductive sequences were analyzed to study raw recombination free of thymic and clonal selection effects. TCRdb ran its own pipeline on the public reads, namely fastp trimming at Q25 and MiXCR clone calling, and kept in-frame beta chains. Every CDR3 protein is listed once, alongside the most common genes and DNA of its rows. The authors' filters were not applied to this entry. A total of 650,000 to 800,000 distinct CDR3 sequences appear in this sample, 8.5% to 9.5% of them only once. The top ten clones comprise about 0.98% of the sample.

This clonotype occurred a few times. There is no known antigen for this receptor. Per-base quality was not reported, and no clone a single base away is much larger than it. This sample also belongs to another study, concerning yellow fever vaccine responses in identical twins. The second study's paper adds: The authors reported that the T cell response to vaccination in identical twins appeared partly convergent and partly personalized. The study precisely tracked vaccine-responding T cell clones in identical twins.

This TCR derives from a woman aged 18-35 years in good health. The specimen sequenced was PBMCs.

CDR3 protein: CASSLVPGWEPYEQYF. The nucleotide sequence reads TGTGCCAGCAGCTTAGTACCGGGATGGGAACCCTACGAGCAGTACTTC. Recombination joined TRBV7-8 with TRBJ2-7; TRBD2 is a possible D gene, resting on 5 matching bases. From the cysteine through the phenylalanine, the CDR3 covers 16 amino acids. Only the CDR3 portion is preserved as DNA: 48 bases, with reading frame beginning at the first base. Trimming at the junction amounts to 1 base on V and 2 bases on J, and the germline ends lie 15 bases apart. From a lookup of the germline V gene, CDR1 and CDR2 are SGHVS and FQNEAQ.